This T cell receptor (beta chain) is from a study of blood T cell repertoires in COVID-19. At the level of the study: Samples representing acute and convalescent COVID-19 were sourced from the United States, Italy and Spain. From T cells, B-cell-depleted T cells, or PBMCs came the material, which was cDNA or gDNA.

In the study's own analysis: Amplified reference gene primers provided the basis for estimating nucleated cell counts. The method was immunoSEQ multiplex PCR; TCRdb's version includes in-frame clones alone and lacks a portion of them. D and trimming come from the DNA, and the V and J calls and clone size come from that table. The profile shows about 180,000 clones, around 88% of them singletons. In its sample, this clone was seen a few times. The trim removed 3 bases at V and 0 bases at J, leaving 7 bases unmatched. Germline values: CDR1 SNHLY, CDR2 FYNNEI. CDR3 length: 16 amino acids. This receptor was taken from a woman aged 30 to 39 with acute or convalescent COVID-19. The sample taken for sequencing was peripheral blood. The chain combines TRBV2 with TRBJ2-7; 8 bases map to TRBD1. CDR3: CASSEGGQESSYEQYF. CDR3 nucleotides: TGTGCCAGCAGTGAGGGGGGACAGGAAAGCTCCTACGAGCAGTACTTC.